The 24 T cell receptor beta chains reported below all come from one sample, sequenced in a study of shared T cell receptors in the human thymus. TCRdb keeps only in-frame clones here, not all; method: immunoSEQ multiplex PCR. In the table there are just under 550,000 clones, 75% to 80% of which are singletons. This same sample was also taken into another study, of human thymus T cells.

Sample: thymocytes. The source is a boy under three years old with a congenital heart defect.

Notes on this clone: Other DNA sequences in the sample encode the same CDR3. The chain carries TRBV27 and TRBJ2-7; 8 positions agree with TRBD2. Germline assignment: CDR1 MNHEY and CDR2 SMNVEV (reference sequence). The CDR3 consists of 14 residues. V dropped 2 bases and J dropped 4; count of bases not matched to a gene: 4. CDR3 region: CASSLAGGRYEQYF. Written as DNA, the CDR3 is TGTGCCAGCAGTTTAGCGGGGGGTAGGTACGAGCAGTACTTC.

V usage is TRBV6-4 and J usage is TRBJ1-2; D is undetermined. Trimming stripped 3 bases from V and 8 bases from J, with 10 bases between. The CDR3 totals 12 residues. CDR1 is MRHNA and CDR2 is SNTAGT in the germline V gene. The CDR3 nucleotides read TGTGCCAGCAGTGATGGGGAGCGGGGCTACACCTTC. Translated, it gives CASSDGERGYTF.

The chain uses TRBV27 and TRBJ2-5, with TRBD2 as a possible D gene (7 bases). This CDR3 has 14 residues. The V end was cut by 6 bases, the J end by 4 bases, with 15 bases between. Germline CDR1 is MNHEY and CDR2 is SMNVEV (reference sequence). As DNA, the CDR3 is TGTGCCAGCAGCCCCCCCGGGGGGCGAGAGACCCAGTACTTC. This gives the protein CASSPPGGRETQYF.

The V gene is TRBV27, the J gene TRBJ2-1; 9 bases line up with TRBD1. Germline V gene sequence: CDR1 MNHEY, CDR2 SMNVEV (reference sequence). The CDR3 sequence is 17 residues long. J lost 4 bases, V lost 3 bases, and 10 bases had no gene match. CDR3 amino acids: CASSFPDGTGLYNEQFF. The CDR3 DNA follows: TGTGCCAGCAGTTTCCCAGATGGGACAGGGCTTTACAATGAGCAGTTCTTC.

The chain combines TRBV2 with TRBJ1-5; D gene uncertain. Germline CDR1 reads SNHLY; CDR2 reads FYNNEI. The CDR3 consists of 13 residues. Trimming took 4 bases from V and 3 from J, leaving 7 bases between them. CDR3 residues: CASSVHTNQPQHF. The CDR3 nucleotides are TGTGCCAGCAGTGTACACACCAATCAGCCCCAGCATTTT. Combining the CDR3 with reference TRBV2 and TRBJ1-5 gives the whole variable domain EPEVTQTPSHQVTQMGQEVILRCVPISNHLYFYWYRQILGQKVEFLVSFYNNEISEKSEIFDDQFSVERPDGSNFTLKIRSTKLEDSAMYFCASSVHTNQPQHFGDGTRLSIL.

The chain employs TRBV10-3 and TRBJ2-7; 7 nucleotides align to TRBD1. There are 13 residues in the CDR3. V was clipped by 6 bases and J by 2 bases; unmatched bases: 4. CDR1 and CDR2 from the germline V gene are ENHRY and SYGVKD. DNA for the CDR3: TGTGCCATCAGCCGCGGACAGGCCTACGAGCAGTACTTC. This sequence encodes CAISRGQAYEQYF.

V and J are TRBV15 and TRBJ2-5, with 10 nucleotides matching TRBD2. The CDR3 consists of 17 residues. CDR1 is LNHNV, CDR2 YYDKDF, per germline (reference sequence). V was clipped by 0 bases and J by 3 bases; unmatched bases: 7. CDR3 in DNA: TGTGCCACCAGCAGAGATCGGAGCGGGAGGGCCGAAGAGACCCAGTACTTC. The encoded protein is CATSRDRSGRAEETQYF.

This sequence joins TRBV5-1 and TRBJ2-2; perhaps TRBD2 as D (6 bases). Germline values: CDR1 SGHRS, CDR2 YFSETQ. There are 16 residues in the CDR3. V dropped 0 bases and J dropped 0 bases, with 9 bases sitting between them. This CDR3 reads CASSLVGDSNTGELFF. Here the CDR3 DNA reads TGCGCCAGCAGCTTGGTGGGGGACTCGAACACCGGGGAGCTGTTTTTT.

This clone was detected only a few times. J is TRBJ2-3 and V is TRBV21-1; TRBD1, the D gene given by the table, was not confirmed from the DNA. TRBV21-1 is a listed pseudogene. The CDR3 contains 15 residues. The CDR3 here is CASRSDRNSTDTQYF. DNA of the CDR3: TGTGCCAGCAGATCGGACAGGAATAGCACAGATACGCAGTATTTT.

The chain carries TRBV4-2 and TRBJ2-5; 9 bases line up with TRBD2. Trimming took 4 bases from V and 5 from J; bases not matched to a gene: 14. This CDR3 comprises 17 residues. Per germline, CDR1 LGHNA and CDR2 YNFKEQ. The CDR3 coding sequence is TGTGCCAGCAGCCCCAAGGGGGCTAGCGGGATTTGGGAGACCCAGTACTTC. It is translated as CASSPKGASGIWETQYF.

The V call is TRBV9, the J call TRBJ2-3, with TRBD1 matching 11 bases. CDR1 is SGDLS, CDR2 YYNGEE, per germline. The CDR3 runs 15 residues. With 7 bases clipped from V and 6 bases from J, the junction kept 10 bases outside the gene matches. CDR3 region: CASAARGQGADTQYF. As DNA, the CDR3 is TGTGCCAGCGCGGCGAGAGGACAGGGGGCTGATACGCAGTATTTT.

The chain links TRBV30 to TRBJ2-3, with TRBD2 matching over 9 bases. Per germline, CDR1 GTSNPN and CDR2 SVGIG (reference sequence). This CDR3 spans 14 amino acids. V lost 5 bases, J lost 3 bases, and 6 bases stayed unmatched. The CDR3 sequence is CAWLSGSDTDTQYF. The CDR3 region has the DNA TGTGCCTGGCTTAGCGGGAGTGATACAGATACGCAGTATTTT. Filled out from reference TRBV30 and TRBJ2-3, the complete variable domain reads SQTIHQWPATLVQPVGSPLSLECTVEGTSNPNLYWYRQAAGRGLQLLFYSVGIGQISSEVPQNLSASRPQDRQFILSSKKLLLSDSGFYLCAWLSGSDTDTQYFGPGTRLTVL.

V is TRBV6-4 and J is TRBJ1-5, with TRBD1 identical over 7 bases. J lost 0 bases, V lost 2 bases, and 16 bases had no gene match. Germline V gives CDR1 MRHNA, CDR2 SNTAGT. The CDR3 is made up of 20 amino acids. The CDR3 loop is CASSDLPGPSQGDSNQPQHF. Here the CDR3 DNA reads TGTGCCAGCAGTGACCTCCCGGGACCCAGTCAGGGGGATAGCAATCAGCCCCAGCATTTT.

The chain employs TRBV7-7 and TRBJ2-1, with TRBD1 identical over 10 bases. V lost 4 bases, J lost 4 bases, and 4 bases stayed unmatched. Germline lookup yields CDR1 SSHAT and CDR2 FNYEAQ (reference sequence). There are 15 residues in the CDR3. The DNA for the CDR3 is TGTGCCAGCAGCTCGGGACAGGGGTTATACAATGAGCAGTTCTTC. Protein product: CASSSGQGLYNEQFF.

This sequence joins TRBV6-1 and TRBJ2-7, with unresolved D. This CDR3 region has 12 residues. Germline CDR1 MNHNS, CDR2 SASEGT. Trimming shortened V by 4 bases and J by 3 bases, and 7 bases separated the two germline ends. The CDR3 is CASSGHVYEQYF. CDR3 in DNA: TGTGCCAGCAGTGGTCATGTCTACGAGCAGTACTTC.

The CDR3: CASSLCRGQACEQYF. In nucleotides, the CDR3 is TGTGCCAGCAGTTTATGCAGGGGACAGGCTTGCGAGCAGTACTTC. This chain joins TRBV28 and TRBJ2-7; TRBD1 matches 8 bases. The trim removed 0 bases at V and 6 bases at J, leaving 7 bases unmatched. The CDR3 spans 15 residues. CDR1 and CDR2 (germline): MDHEN, SYDVKM.

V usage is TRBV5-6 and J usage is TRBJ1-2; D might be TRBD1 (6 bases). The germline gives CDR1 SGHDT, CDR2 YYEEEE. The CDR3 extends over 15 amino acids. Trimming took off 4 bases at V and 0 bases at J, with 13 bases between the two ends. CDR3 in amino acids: CASSLRTETNYGYTF. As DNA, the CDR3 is TGTGCCAGCAGCCTCCGGACAGAGACTAACTATGGCTACACCTTC.

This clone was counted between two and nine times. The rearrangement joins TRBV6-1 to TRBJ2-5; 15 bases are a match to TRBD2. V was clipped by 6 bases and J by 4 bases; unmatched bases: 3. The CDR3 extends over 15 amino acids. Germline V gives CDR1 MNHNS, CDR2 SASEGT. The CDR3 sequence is CASSGLAGGGETQYF. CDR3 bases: TGTGCCAGCAGCGGACTAGCGGGAGGGGGAGAGACCCAGTACTTC.

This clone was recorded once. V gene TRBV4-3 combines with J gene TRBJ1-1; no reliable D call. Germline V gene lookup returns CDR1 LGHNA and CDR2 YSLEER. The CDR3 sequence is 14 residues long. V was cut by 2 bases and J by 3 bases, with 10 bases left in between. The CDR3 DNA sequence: TGCGCCAGCAGCCAAAGAGTCGGGGACACTGAAGCTTTCTTT. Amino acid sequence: CASSQRVGDTEAFF.

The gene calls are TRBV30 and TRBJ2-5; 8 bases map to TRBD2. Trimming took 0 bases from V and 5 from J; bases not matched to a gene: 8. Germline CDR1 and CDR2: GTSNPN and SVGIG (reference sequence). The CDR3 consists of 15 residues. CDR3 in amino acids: CAWSVKREIVETQYF. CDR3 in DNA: TGTGCCTGGAGTGTAAAGCGGGAGATCGTGGAGACCCAGTACTTC.

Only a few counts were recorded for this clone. CDR3 nucleotide sequence: TGCAGCGTCCTAGACAGTGTCTCCTACAATGAGCAGTTCTTC. Its translation is CSVLDSVSYNEQFF. The rearrangement links TRBV29-1 to TRBJ2-1; TRBD1 is a possible D gene (5 bases). Germline V CDR1 and CDR2: SQVTM, ANQGSEA. This CDR3 has 14 amino acids. The V end was cut by 6 bases, the J end by 0 bases, with 12 bases between.

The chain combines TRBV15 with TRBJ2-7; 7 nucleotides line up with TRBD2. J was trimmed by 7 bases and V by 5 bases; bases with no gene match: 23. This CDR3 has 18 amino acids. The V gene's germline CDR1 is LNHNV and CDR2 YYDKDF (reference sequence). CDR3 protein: CATSPHPKAVTSVLEQYF. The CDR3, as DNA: TGTGCCACCAGCCCCCACCCTAAGGCCGTAACTAGCGTCCTGGAGCAGTACTTC.

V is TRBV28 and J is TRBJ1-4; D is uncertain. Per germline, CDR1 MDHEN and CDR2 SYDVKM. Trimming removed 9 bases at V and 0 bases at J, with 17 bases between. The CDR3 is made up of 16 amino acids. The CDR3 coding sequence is TGTGCCAGTACCGGCAAGCCCCGGGCAACTAATGAAAAACTGTTTTTT. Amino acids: CASTGKPRATNEKLFF.

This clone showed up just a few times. The CDR3, as DNA: TGTGCCAGCAGCGCCGCAGCGGGAAGGGTTGAGACCCAGTACTTC. Amino acid sequence: CASSAAAGRVETQYF. The chain has TRBV4-2 and TRBJ2-5, with 7 bases matching TRBD2. V shed 5 bases and J 5 bases; nucleotides not matched to a gene: 11. This CDR3 comprises 15 residues. Germline-derived CDR1 and CDR2 are LGHNA and YNFKEQ.